The sequence of this T cell receptor (beta chain) was determined in a study of cytomegalovirus exposure and HLA in healthy donors. Findings and caveats of the study: Exclusion as indistinguishable affected some V segments, including TRBV6-2 and TRBV6-3. About 90% or about 30% of the time was how often most TCR beta V segments were productive, according to an earlier analysis. Across all donors, roughly uniform sequencing depth was an assumption of the presence/absence analyses.

This clone was seen only a few times. Its antigen is currently unknown. PCR amplification relied on 60 Vbeta primers (plus 13 Jbeta primers). TCRdb's copy holds only in-frame clones and misses some; the assay was immunoSEQ multiplex PCR. This table has 150,000 to 200,000 clones, 70% to 80% appearing once. V shed 5 bases, J shed 3 bases, and the junction held 10 bases outside the gene matches. The CDR3 covers 16 residues. CDR1 and CDR2 from the germline V gene are LGHNA and YNFKEQ. The sample consisted of PBMCs. This receptor was taken from a male donor in good health and CMV-seropositive. V and J are TRBV4-2 and TRBJ1-3; TRBD1 aligns across 7 bases. The CDR3: CASSLPTGDGGNTIYF. In nucleotides, the CDR3 is TGTGCCAGCAGCTTGCCTACAGGGGACGGTGGAAACACCATATATTTT.